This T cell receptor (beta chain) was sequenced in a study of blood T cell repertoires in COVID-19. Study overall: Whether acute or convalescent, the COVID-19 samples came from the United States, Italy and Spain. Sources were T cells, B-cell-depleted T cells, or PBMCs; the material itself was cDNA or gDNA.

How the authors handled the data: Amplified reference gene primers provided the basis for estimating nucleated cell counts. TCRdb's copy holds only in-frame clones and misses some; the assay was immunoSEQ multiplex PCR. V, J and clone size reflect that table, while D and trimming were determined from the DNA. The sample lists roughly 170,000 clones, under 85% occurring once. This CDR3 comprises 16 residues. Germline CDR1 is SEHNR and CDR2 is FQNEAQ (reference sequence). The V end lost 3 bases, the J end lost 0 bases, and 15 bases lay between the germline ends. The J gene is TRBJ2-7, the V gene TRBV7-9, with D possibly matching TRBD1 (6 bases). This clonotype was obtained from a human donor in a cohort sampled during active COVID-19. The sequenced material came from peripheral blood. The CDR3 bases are TGTGCCAGCAGCTTCAGAGAGCAGGGGAGCTCCTACGAGCAGTACTTC. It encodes CASSFREQGSSYEQYF.